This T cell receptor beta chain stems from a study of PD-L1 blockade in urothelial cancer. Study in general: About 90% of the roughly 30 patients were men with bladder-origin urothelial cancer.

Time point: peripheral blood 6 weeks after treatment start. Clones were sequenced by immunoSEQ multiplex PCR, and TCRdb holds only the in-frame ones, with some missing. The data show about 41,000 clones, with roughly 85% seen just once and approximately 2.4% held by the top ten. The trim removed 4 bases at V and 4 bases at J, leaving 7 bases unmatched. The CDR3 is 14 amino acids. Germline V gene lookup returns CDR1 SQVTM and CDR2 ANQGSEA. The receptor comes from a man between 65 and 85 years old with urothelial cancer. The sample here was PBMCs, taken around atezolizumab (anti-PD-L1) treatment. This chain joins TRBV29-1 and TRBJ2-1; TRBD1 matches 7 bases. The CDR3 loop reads CSVGGRGRYNEQFF. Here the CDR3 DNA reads TGCAGCGTTGGGGGTAGGGGGCGGTACAATGAGCAGTTCTTC.